Listed below are T cell receptor beta chains from one sample, sequenced in a study of cytomegalovirus exposure and HLA in healthy donors. Profiling relied on immunoSEQ multiplex PCR, and the TCRdb table lists in-frame clones only, not all of them. The table for this sample gives approximately 50,000 clones. Sequencing was performed on PBMCs. The origin of the receptors is a female donor in good health and CMV-seronegative. CDR3s include the opening cysteine and the closing phenylalanine or tryptophan. The D gene is left open where the match is weak.

cdr3_nt cdr3_aa j_call d_call v_call
TGTGCCAGCTCACCGATGACGGGACAGGGGAAAACTGAAGCTTTCTTT CASSPMTGQGKTEAFF TRBJ1-1 TRBD1 TRBV18
TGTGCCACCAGCAGTTCTCCGAACACTGAAGCTTTCTTT CATSSSPNTEAFF TRBJ1-1 NA TRBV15
TGTGCCTGGAGACCTAATCCGGGCTCTGGAAACACCATATATTTT CAWRPNPGSGNTIYF TRBJ1-3 NA TRBV30
TGTGCCGGGAGTGTATTGGAGGCAAGGGGGTATGGCTACACCTTC CAGSVLEARGYGYTF TRBJ1-2 NA TRBV30
TGCGCCAGCAGCCAACTTGTAGTCGGCGGGGAGCTGTTTTTT CASSQLVVGGELFF TRBJ2-2 NA TRBV4-3
TGTGCCAGCAGCCAAGTGGGGCGGGGGGGCCGGGATACGCAGTATTTT CASSQVGRGGRDTQYF TRBJ2-3 TRBD2 TRBV4-2
TGTGCCAGTAGGCAGACAGGGAACACTGAAGCTTTCTTT CASRQTGNTEAFF TRBJ1-1 NA TRBV19
TGTGCCAGCAGCCAAAACCCCGGGGGGGCGACCCGGGGGGAGCAGTACTTC CASSQNPGGATRGEQYF TRBJ2-7 TRBD2 TRBV4-2
TGTGCCAGCATCATGACAGAGGACACTGAAGCTTTCTTT CASIMTEDTEAFF TRBJ1-1 NA TRBV2
TGTGCCAGCAGCTTGAGCGGGGGGGGCGATGAGCAGTTCTTC CASSLSGGGDEQFF TRBJ2-1 TRBD2 TRBV7-9
TGCGCCAGCAGCCTCGAGATGGGGACAAGCAACTACGAGCAGTACTTC CASSLEMGTSNYEQYF TRBJ2-7 NA TRBV4-1
TGTGCCTGGGGGCCGGGACAGGGTTACGAGCAGTACTTC CAWGPGQGYEQYF TRBJ2-7 TRBD1 TRBV30
TGTGCCTGGAGCATGGGGGGGTACCGACTTGGCTACACCTTC CAWSMGGYRLGYTF TRBJ1-2 NA TRBV30
TGCGCCAGCAGCTCCACAGATTACAATGAGCAGTTCTTC CASSSTDYNEQFF TRBJ2-1 NA TRBV4-1
TGTGCCTGGAAGGCAGGGGTAATCGCGGAGGCTGAAGCTTTCTTT CAWKAGVIAEAEAFF TRBJ1-1 NA TRBV30
TGTGCCAGCAGCGTAGCCGAAGCGTATGAGCAGTTCTTC CASSVAEAYEQFF TRBJ2-1 NA TRBV9
TGTGCCAGCTCGGGGACAGGGGGGAGATACAATGAGCAGTTCTTC CASSGTGGRYNEQFF TRBJ2-1 TRBD1 TRBV18
TGCGCCAGCAGCCACATTATCGGTGGTGCGGGAACCGGGGAGCTGTTTTTT CASSHIIGGAGTGELFF TRBJ2-2 NA TRBV4-3
TGTGCCAGCGGACTCGGGACAGGAGCCTATAACTATGGCTACACCTTC CASGLGTGAYNYGYTF TRBJ1-2 TRBD1 TRBV28
TGTGCCAGCTCACCACGAGGGGGTCTGGGCTTGGTCGGCAATCAGCACCAGCATTTT CASSPRGGLGLVGNQHQHF TRBJ1-5 NA TRBV18
TGTGCCAGCAGCCGAGGGGATAGGGGGGGGATTTCACCCCTCCACTTT CASSRGDRGGISPLHF TRBJ1-6 NA TRBV7-9
TGTGCCATCAGTGTAGGGGCTCGTGCCTACACTGAAGCTTTCTTT CAISVGARAYTEAFF TRBJ1-1 NA TRBV10-3
TGTGCCAGCAGCTTAATGCAGGGGAGGAACACTGAAGCTTTCTTT CASSLMQGRNTEAFF TRBJ1-1 NA TRBV7-9
TGTGCCAGCAGCCCATCTCCAGGACAGGGCGGCGGCTACACCTTC CASSPSPGQGGGYTF TRBJ1-2 TRBD1 TRBV7-9
TGTGCCTGGAGTGAAGCGAACTCTGGAAACACCATATATTTT CAWSEANSGNTIYF TRBJ1-3 NA TRBV30
TGTGCCAGCAGCCGAGCGGGAGCCTACAATGAGCAGTTCTTC CASSRAGAYNEQFF TRBJ2-1 TRBD2 TRBV9
TGTGCCAGCAGCCCCCTGAGCTCCTTATCTGGAAACACCATATATTTT CASSPLSSLSGNTIYF TRBJ1-3 NA TRBV14
TGTGCCTGGCGAAACCCGGGAGGCGATTACGAGCAGTACTTC CAWRNPGGDYEQYF TRBJ2-7 TRBD2 TRBV30
TGTGCCAGCACCAGGCAGTCGAACACCGGGGAGCTGTTTTTT CASTRQSNTGELFF TRBJ2-2 NA TRBV9
TGTGCCAGCAGCACAAGCCGGGACAGCCAGAACACTGAAGCTTTCTTT CASSTSRDSQNTEAFF TRBJ1-1 TRBD1 TRBV7-9
TGTGCCAGCACCACGCTAACGGTCTACGAGCAGTACTTC CASTTLTVYEQYF TRBJ2-7 NA TRBV7-9
TGTGCCAGCAGCTTAGGGACAGGGGGCGAGCAGTACTTC CASSLGTGGEQYF TRBJ2-7 TRBD1 TRBV7-9
TGTGCCTGGAGGACAGGCTACGAGCAGTACTTC CAWRTGYEQYF TRBJ2-7 NA TRBV30
TGTGCCAGCAGGTCCCGACAGGGCAAGCTTGGGGAGCTGTTTTTT CASRSRQGKLGELFF TRBJ2-2 TRBD1 TRBV6-5
TGTGCCAGCAGTGCTAGCGGGGGGGCAGATACGCAGTATTTT CASSASGGADTQYF TRBJ2-3 TRBD2 TRBV6-4
TGTGCCAGCAGGTGGGGACAGGCCGAGGGGACCGGGGAGCTGTTTTTT CASRWGQAEGTGELFF TRBJ2-2 TRBD1 TRBV9
TGTGCCAGCAGCCCGACAGGGTACGGCACTGAAGCTTTCTTT CASSPTGYGTEAFF TRBJ1-1 TRBD1 TRBV14
TGCGCCAGCACCCAACAGGGGGACTCCTACGAGCAGTACTTC CASTQQGDSYEQYF TRBJ2-7 TRBD1 TRBV5-1
TGTGCCAGCAGTCCGGGACAGGGACGGAACTATGGCTACACCTTC CASSPGQGRNYGYTF TRBJ1-2 TRBD1 TRBV27
TGCGCCAGCAGCCAAGACCGACAGGGGGCGAACACCGGGGAGCTGTTTTTT CASSQDRQGANTGELFF TRBJ2-2 TRBD1 TRBV4-1
TGCAGCGCCACCGACAGGGTCACTGAAGCTTTCTTT CSATDRVTEAFF TRBJ1-1 TRBD1 TRBV29-1
TGCAGCACCCGGGGACAGAGCTCCTACGAGCAGTACTTC CSTRGQSSYEQYF TRBJ2-7 TRBD1 TRBV29-1
TGTGCCAGTAGTATCCTCGATACGCAGTATTTT CASSILDTQYF TRBJ2-3 NA TRBV19
TGTGCCAGCACGGATTTACAGGGATACGAGCAGTACTTC CASTDLQGYEQYF TRBJ2-7 NA TRBV5-5
TGTGCCAGTTCTGATCCTAGGTGGGAGGAACACTATGGCTACACCTTC CASSDPRWEEHYGYTF TRBJ1-2 NA TRBV7-9